This T cell receptor (beta chain) was obtained from a study of cytomegalovirus exposure and HLA in healthy donors. Both 60 Vbeta primers and 13 Jbeta primers went into the PCR. The method was immunoSEQ multiplex PCR; TCRdb's version includes in-frame clones alone and lacks a portion of them. The sample includes tens of thousands of clones, 50% to 75% seen only once; the top ten take 3.5% to 4.5%. The CDR3 sequence is 15 residues long. Trimming took 6 bases from V and 3 from J; bases not matched to a gene: 9. CDR1 is MNHNS and CDR2 is SASEGT in the germline V gene. Sequenced input: PBMCs. The J gene is TRBJ2-5, the V gene TRBV6-1, with 8 bases that match TRBD2. The clonotype originates from a man aged 25-45 years in good health and CMV-seronegative. CDR3 in DNA: TGTGCCAGCAGGGGACTAGGGACATACAAAGAGACCCAGTACTTC. Translating it yields CASRGLGTYKETQYF.